This TCR beta chain was observed in a study of blood T cell repertoires in COVID-19. Data came from immunoSEQ multiplex PCR; TCRdb stores just in-frame clones and leaves some out. The sample lists 87,000 or so clones, over 75% occurring once. With regard to this clone: Other DNA sequences in this specimen translate into the identical CDR3.

Sequenced: peripheral blood. This clonotype originated in an elderly woman with COVID-19, enrolled during active disease.

CDR3 residues: CASSPRTGEETQYF. The CDR3 DNA sequence: TGTGCCAGCTCACCCCGGACAGGGGAAGAGACCCAGTACTTC. The chain couples TRBV18 to TRBJ2-5, with 9 bases aligning to TRBD1. The junction had 2 bases not matched to a gene; V was cut back by 3 bases and J by 3 bases. CDR1 KGHSH and CDR2 LQKENI come from the germline V gene. This CDR3 is 14 amino acids long. The full variable domain, rest sourced from reference TRBV18 and TRBJ2-5, is NAGVMQNPRHLVRRRGQEARLRCSPMKGHSHVYWYRQLPEEGLKFMVYLQKENIIDESGMPKERFSAEFPKEGPSILRIQQVVRGDSAAYFCASSPRTGEETQYFGPGTRLLVL.